This TCR beta chain was identified during a study of cytomegalovirus exposure and HLA in healthy donors. Whole-study findings and limits: An Asian-associated ancestry cluster reportedly showed fewer N-insertions than the roughly 600-donor mean in a later analysis. Segments of the TCR beta V type were, in most cases, productive about 87% or about 30% of the time in an earlier analysis. Confirmation in vitro established that three CMV-associated chains were specific for CMV antigens.

As for this clone: Its target is not known.

With 60 Vbeta and 13 Jbeta primers, the PCR was carried out. TCRdb keeps only in-frame clones here, not all; method: immunoSEQ multiplex PCR. This sample has some 60,000 clones, with around 87% found just once. The sample comprised PBMCs. This receptor was taken from a man between 18 and 29 years old in good health and CMV-seronegative.

This CDR3 reads CAWNYGTAGNTEAFF. DNA of the CDR3: TGTGCCTGGAACTACGGGACTGCGGGGAACACTGAAGCTTTCTTT. This chain connects TRBV30 to TRBJ1-1, with D possibly TRBD1 on 5 matching bases. CDR1 is GTSNPN, CDR2 SVGIG, per germline (reference sequence). This CDR3 is 15 amino acids long. V gave up 4 bases and J gave up 1 base, with 16 bases separating them. Variable domain in full (rest from reference TRBV30 and TRBJ1-1): SQTIHQWPATLVQPVGSPLSLECTVEGTSNPNLYWYRQAAGRGLQLLFYSVGIGQISSEVPQNLSASRPQDRQFILSSKKLLLSDSGFYLCAWNYGTAGNTEAFFGQGTRLTVV.